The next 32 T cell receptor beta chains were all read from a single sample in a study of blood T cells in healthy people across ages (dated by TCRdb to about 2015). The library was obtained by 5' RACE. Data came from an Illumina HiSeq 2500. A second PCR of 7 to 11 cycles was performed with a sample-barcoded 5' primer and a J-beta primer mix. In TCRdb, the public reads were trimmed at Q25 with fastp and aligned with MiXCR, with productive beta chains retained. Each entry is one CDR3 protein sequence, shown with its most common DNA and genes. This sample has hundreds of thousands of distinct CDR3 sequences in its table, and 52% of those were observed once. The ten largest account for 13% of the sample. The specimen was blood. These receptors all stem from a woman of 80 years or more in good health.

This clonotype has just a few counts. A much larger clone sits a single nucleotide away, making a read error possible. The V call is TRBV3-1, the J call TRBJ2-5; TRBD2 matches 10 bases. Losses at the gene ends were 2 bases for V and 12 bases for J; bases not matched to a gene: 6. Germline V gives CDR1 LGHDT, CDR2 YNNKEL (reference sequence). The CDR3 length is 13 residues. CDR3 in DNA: TGTGCCAGCAGCCAATTCCTAGCGGGAGTTGAGTACTTC. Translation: CASSQFLAGVEYF.

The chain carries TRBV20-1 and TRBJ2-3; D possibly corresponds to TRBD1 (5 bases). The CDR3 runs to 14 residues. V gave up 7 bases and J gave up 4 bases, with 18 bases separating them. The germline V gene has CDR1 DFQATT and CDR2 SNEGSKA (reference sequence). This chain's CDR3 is CSVTDPRVPDTQYF. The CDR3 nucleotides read TGCAGTGTCACGGACCCCAGGGTCCCAGATACGCAGTATTTT.

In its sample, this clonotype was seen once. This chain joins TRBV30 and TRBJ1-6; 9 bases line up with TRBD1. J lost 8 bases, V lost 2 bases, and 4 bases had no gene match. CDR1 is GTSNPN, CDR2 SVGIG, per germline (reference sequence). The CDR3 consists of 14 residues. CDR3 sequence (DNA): TGTGCCTGGAGTTACCGGGACAGGGATTCACCCCTCCACTTT. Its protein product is CAWSYRDRDSPLHF.

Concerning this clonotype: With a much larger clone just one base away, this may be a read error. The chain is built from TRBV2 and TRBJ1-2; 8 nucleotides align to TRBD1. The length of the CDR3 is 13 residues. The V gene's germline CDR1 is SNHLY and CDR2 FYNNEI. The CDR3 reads CASSGQGNYSYTF. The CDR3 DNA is TGTGCCAGCAGCGGACAGGGCAACTATAGCTACACCTTC.

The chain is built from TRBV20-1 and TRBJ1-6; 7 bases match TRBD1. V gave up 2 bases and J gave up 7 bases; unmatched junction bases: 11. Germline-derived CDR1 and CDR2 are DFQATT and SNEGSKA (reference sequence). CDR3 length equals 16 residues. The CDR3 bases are TGCAGTGCTAGATCACAGGGGAGGGGTAACAATTCACCCCTCCACTTT. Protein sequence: CSARSQGRGNNSPLHF.

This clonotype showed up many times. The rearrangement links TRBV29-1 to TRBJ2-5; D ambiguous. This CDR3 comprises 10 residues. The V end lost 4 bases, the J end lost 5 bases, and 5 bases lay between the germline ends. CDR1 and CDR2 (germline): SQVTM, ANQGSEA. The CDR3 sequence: CSVAEETQYF. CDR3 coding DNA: TGCAGCGTTGCCGAGGAGACCCAGTACTTC.

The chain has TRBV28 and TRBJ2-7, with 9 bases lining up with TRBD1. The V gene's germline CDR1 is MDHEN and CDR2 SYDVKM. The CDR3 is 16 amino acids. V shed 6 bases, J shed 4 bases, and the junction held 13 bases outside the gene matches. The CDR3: CASRQPGTGKGYEQYF. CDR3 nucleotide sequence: TGTGCCAGCAGGCAGCCCGGGACAGGGAAAGGGTACGAGCAGTACTTC.

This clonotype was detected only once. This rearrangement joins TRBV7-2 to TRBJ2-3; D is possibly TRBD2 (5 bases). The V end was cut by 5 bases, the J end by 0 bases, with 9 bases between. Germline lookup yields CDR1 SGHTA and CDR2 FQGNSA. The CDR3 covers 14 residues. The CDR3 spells CASSILGSTDTQYF. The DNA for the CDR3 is TGTGCCAGCAGCATACTAGGGAGCACAGATACGCAGTATTTT.

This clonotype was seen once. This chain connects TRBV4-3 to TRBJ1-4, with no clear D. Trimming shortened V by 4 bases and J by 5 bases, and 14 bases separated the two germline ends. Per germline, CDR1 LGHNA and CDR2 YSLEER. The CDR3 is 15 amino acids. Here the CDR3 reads CASSPRRSDNEKLFF. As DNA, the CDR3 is TGCGCCAGCAGCCCCCGGCGCAGTGACAATGAAAAACTGTTTTTT.

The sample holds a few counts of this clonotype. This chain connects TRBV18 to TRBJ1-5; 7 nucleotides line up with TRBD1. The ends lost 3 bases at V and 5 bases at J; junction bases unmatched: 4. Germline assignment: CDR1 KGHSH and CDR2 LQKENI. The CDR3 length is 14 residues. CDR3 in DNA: TGTGCCAGCTCACCCGGAGGGGGCGATCAGCCCCAGCATTTT. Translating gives CASSPGGGDQPQHF.

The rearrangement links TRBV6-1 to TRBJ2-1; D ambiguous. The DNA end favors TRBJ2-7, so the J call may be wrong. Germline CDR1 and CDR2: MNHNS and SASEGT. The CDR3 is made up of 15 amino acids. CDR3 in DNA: TGTGCCAGCAGTGAGGGCGTCAGCTCCTACAATGAGCAGTACTTC. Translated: CASSEGVSSYNEQYF.

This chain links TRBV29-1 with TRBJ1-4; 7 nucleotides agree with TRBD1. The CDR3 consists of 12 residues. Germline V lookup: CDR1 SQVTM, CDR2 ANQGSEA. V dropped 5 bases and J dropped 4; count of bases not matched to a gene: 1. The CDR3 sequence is CSVWDSNEKLFF. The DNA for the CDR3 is TGCAGCGTTTGGGACAGTAATGAAAAACTGTTTTTT.

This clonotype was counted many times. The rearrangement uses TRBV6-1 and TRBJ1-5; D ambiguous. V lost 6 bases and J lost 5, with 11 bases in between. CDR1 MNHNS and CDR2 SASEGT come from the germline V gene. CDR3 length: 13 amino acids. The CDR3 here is CASRVTTDQPQHF. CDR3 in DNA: TGTGCCAGCAGGGTGACGACGGATCAGCCCCAGCATTTT.

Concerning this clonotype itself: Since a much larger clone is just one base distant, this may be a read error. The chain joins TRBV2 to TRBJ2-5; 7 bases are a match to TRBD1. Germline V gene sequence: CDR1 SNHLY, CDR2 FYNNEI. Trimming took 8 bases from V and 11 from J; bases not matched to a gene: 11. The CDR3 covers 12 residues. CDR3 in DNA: TGTGCCAGCCTGGGACAGAGGGATGAGCAGTACTTC. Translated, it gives CASLGQRDEQYF.

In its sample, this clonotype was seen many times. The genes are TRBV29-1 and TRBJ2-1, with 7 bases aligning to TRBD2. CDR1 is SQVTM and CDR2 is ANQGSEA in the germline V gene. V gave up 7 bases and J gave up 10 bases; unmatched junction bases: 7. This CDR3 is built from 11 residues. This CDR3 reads CSGGGFREQFF. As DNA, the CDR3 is TGCAGCGGGGGGGGGTTTAGAGAGCAGTTCTTC.

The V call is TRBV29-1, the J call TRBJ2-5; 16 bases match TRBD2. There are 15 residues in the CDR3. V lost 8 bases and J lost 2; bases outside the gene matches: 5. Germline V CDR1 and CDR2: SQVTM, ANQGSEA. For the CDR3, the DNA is TGCAGCTGTGGGACTAGCGGGAGGGGACAAGAGACCCAGTACTTC. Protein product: CSCGTSGRGQETQYF.

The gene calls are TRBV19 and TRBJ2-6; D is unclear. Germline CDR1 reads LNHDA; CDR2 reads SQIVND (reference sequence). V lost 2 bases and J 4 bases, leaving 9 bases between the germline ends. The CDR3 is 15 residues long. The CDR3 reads CASSISMGGANVLTF. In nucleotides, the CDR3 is TGTGCCAGTAGTATATCCATGGGCGGGGCCAACGTCCTGACTTTC. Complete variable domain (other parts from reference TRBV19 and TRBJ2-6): DGGITQSPKYLFRKEGQNVTLSCEQNLNHDAMYWYRQDPGQGLRLIYYSQIVNDFQKGDIAEGYSVSREKKESFPLTVTSAQKNPTAFYLCASSISMGGANVLTFGAGSRLTVL.

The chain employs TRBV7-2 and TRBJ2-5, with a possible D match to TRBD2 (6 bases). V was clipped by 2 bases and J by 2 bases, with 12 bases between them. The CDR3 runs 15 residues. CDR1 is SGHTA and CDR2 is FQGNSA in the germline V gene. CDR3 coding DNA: TGTGCCAGCAGCTTAACGGGGGTACAGCAAGAGACCCAGTACTTC. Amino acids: CASSLTGVQQETQYF.

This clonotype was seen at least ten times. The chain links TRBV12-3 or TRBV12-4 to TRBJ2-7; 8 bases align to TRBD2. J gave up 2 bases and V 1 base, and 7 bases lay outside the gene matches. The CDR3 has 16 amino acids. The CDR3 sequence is CASSLGASGFPYEQYF. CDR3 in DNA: TGTGCCAGCAGTTTAGGGGCTAGCGGGTTCCCCTACGAGCAGTACTTC.

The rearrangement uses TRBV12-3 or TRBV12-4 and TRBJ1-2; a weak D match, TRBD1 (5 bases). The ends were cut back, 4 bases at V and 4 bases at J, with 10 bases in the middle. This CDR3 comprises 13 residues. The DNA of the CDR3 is TGTGCCAGCAGTTGTGAAGGGGCCTATGGCTACACCTTC. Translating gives CASSCEGAYGYTF.

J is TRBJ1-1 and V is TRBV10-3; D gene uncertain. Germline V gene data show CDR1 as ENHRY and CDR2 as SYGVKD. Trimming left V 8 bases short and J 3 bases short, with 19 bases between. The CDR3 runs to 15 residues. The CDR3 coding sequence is TGTGCCATCTCGCGGGCCGTCGGTGAGGACACTGAAGCTTTCTTT. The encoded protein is CAISRAVGEDTEAFF.

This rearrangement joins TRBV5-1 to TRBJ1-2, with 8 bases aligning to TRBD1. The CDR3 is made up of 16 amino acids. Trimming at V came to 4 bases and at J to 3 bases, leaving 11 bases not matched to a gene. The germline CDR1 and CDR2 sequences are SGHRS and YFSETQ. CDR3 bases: TGCGCCAGCAGCCGTTGGGTGACAGGGGAAGACTATGGCTACACCTTC. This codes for CASSRWVTGEDYGYTF. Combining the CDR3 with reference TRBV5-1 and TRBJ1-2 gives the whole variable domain KAGVTQTPRYLIKTRGQQVTLSCSPISGHRSVSWYQQTPGQGLQFLFEYFSETQRNKGNFPGRFSGRQFSNSRSEMNVSTLELGDSALYLCASSRWVTGEDYGYTFGSGTRLTVV.

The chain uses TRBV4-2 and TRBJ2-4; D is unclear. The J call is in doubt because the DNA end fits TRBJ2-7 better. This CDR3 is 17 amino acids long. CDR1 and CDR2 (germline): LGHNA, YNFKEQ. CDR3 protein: CASSQEPLDPRRSEQYF. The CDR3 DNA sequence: TGTGCCAGCAGCCAAGAGCCCCTTGACCCTCGTCGTTCCGAGCAGTACTTC.

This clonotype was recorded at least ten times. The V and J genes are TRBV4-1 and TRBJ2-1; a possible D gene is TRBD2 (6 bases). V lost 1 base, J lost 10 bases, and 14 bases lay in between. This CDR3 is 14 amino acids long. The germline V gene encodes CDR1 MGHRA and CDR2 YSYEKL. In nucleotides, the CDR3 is TGCGCCAGCAGCCAAGGGTTTGCGGGATGGGAGCAGTTCTTC. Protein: CASSQGFAGWEQFF.

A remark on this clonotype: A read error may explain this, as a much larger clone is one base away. DNA of the CDR3: TGTGCCAGCCCCACCGCCTGGGACGAGCACGAGCAGTACTTC. Its protein product is CASPTAWDEHEQYF. The chain couples TRBV27 to TRBJ2-7; either TRBD1 or TRBD2 may supply D (5 bases each). Per germline, CDR1 MNHEY and CDR2 SMNVEV (reference sequence). The ends were cut back, 8 bases at V and 5 bases at J, with 19 bases in the middle. This CDR3 is built from 14 residues.

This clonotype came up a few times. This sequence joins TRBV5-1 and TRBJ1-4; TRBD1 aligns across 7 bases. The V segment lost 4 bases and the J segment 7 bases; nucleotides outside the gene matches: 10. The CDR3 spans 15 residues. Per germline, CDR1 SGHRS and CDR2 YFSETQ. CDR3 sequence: CASSGAGAGGEKLFF. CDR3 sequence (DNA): TGCGCCAGCAGCGGAGCAGGGGCAGGGGGTGAAAAACTGTTTTTT.

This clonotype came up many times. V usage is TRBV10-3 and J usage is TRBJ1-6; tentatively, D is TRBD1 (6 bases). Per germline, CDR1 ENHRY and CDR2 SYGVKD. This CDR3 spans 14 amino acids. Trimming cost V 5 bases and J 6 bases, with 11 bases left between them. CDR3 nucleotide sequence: TGTGCCATCAGTAGGACAGAGACTAATTCACCCCTCCACTTT. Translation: CAISRTETNSPLHF.

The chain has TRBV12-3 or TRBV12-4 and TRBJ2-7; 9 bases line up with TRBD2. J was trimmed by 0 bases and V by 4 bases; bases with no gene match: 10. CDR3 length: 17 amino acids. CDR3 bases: TGTGCCAGCAGTTCCCTGTTTAGCGGGGGATACTCCTACGAGCAGTACTTC. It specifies CASSSLFSGGYSYEQYF.

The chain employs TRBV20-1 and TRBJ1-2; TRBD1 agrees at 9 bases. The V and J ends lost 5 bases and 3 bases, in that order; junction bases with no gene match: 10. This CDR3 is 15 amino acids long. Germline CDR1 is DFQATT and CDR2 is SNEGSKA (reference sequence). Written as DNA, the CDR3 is TGCAGTGCTCCCCAGACAGGGGGAGGGGACTATGGCTACACCTTC. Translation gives CSAPQTGGGDYGYTF.

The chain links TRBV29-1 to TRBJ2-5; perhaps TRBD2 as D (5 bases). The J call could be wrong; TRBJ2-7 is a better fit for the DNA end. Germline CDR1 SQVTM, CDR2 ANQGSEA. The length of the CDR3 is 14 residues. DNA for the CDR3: TGCAGCGTTGAAATGGCAACCGCGGGTTACGAGCAGTACTTC. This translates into CSVEMATAGYEQYF.

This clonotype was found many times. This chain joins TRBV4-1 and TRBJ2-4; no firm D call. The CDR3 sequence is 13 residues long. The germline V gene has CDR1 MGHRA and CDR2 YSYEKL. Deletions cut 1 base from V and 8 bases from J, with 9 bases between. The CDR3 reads CASSQVDRDIQYF. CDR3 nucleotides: TGCGCCAGCAGCCAAGTGGACCGGGACATTCAGTACTTC.

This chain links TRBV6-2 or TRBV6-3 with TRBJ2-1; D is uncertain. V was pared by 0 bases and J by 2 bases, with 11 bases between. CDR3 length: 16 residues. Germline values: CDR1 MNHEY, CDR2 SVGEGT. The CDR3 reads CASSYSKKGTYNEQFF. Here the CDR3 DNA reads TGTGCCAGCAGTTACTCGAAAAAGGGAACCTACAATGAGCAGTTCTTC.